This TCR beta chain derives from a study of cytomegalovirus exposure and HLA in healthy donors. It was with 60 Vbeta and 13 Jbeta primers that the PCR ran. Sequencing used immunoSEQ multiplex PCR; TCRdb keeps in-frame clones, though not all of them. The data show about 180,000 clones, about three quarters seen once. The germline V gene has CDR1 SGDLS and CDR2 YYNGEE. The CDR3 runs 14 residues. Germline trimming cut 6 bases from V and 7 bases from J; bases unmatched to any gene: 8. General study findings and limits: Differences between HLA loci emerged in a later analysis of TCR association rates, with DRB1 most and HLA-C fewest. CMV antigen specificity of three CMV-associated chains was confirmed in vitro. A likely sequencing artifact accounted for one observed cluster of highly shared sequence variants.

Despite likely unrecorded immune exposures, the donors were nominally healthy at the time of sampling. Notes on this clone: The antigen is not known.

The chain joins TRBV9 to TRBJ2-2; 8 bases align to TRBD1. This clonotype was obtained from a man aged 40-49 years in good health and CMV-seropositive. Sequenced sample: PBMCs. CDR3 sequence: CASTRGPEGGELFF. The CDR3 DNA sequence: TGTGCCAGCACCAGGGGGCCCGAGGGCGGGGAGCTGTTTTTT.